This passage covers 28 T cell receptor beta chains from one sample sequenced in a study of blood T cell repertoires in COVID-19. Repertoires were generated with immunoSEQ multiplex PCR, while TCRdb's copy carries only in-frame clones and drops some. The repertoire has about 94,000 clones, 80% to 85% of them found once; the top ten carry around 6.6%. The specimen sequenced was peripheral blood. The receptors shown here come from a man between 60 and 75 years old with acute or convalescent COVID-19.

The V and J genes are TRBV5-1 and TRBJ2-7, with 8 bases matching TRBD1. The CDR3 totals 15 residues. The V segment lost 0 bases and the J segment 4 bases; nucleotides outside the gene matches: 6. Germline CDR1 reads SGHRS; CDR2 reads YFSETQ. CDR3 sequence: CASSLVGTGGYEQYF. CDR3 sequence (DNA): TGCGCCAGCAGCTTGGTAGGGACAGGAGGATACGAGCAGTACTTC.

This chain connects TRBV29-1 to TRBJ1-3; D ambiguous. Trimming left V 3 bases short and J 0 bases short, with 3 bases between. Germline V gives CDR1 SQVTM, CDR2 ANQGSEA. This CDR3 is built from 12 residues. The CDR3 nucleotides read TGCAGCGTTGATAACTCTGGAAACACCATATATTTT. Translated, it gives CSVDNSGNTIYF.

V gene TRBV7-2 combines with J gene TRBJ2-5; a possible D gene is TRBD1 (5 bases). Germline assignment: CDR1 SGHTA and CDR2 FQGNSA. The CDR3 sequence is 15 residues long. Deletions cut 1 base from V and 5 bases from J, with 14 bases between. The CDR3 nucleotides are TGTGCCAGCAGCTTAGGTGGCAGGGAAAGGGAGACCCAGTACTTC. Translation: CASSLGGRERETQYF.

This clone was seen only a few times. V and J are TRBV10-2 and TRBJ2-7; the D gene is possibly TRBD2 (6 bases). The CDR3 is made up of 14 amino acids. The germline gives CDR1 WSHSY, CDR2 SAAADI. Trimming took 5 bases from V and 3 from J, leaving 14 bases between them. The CDR3 DNA is TGCGCCAGCAGTAGGTCCGGGACTGGCTACGAGCAGTACTTC. It is translated as CASSRSGTGYEQYF.

Only a few counts were recorded for this clone. The CDR3 loop reads CASRTLRGTGGNEQYF. CDR3 coding DNA: TGTGCCAGCAGAACCCTAAGGGGGACAGGGGGTAACGAGCAGTACTTC. The V gene is TRBV27, the J gene TRBJ2-7; 11 bases are shared with TRBD1. V lost 6 bases and J lost 5; bases outside the gene matches: 12. Germline V CDR1 and CDR2: MNHEY, SMNVEV (reference sequence). The CDR3 sequence is 16 residues long.

The chain employs TRBV5-5 and TRBJ2-7; 9 nucleotides agree with TRBD1. V shed 3 bases and J 4 bases; nucleotides not matched to a gene: 11. CDR1 and CDR2 from the germline V gene are SGHKS and YYEKEE (reference sequence). The CDR3 contains 16 residues. CDR3 DNA: TGTGCCAGCAGCTCTGGGAGCGGGACAGGGTGGTACGAGCAGTACTTC. Translation: CASSSGSGTGWYEQYF.

The chain recombines TRBV4-2 with TRBJ1-2; 7 positions agree with TRBD1. Germline CDR1 is LGHNA and CDR2 is YNFKEQ. The CDR3 has 15 amino acids. The V gene end was trimmed by 3 bases and the J gene end by 0 bases; junction bases not matched to a gene: 4. This chain's CDR3 is CASSQDQGANYGYTF. For the CDR3, the DNA is TGTGCCAGCAGCCAGGACCAGGGGGCTAACTATGGCTACACCTTC.

The chain is built from TRBV2 and TRBJ1-1; 8 bases fit TRBD1. The CDR3 runs 14 residues. The germline V gene has CDR1 SNHLY and CDR2 FYNNEI. V trimming: 6 bases; J trimming: 1 base; junction bases outside the gene matches: 4. CDR3 nucleotide sequence: TGTGCCAGCAGACCTACAGGGGGGAACACTGAAGCTTTCTTT. Translated: CASRPTGGNTEAFF.

The J gene is TRBJ1-1, the V gene TRBV7-8; D unresolved. V lost 5 bases to trimming and J lost 5 bases, with 9 bases between them. Per the germline V gene, CDR1 is SGHVS and CDR2 is FQNEAQ. The CDR3 contains 12 residues. Here the CDR3 reads CASSPQPTEAFF. The CDR3 region has the DNA TGTGCCAGCAGCCCACAGCCGACTGAAGCTTTCTTT.

The chain carries TRBV7-2 and TRBJ1-6; 9 positions match TRBD1. CDR1 is SGHTA, CDR2 FQGNSA, per germline. Trimming at V came to 5 bases and at J to 10 bases, leaving 6 bases not matched to a gene. The CDR3 spans 14 residues. CDR3 region: CASSRDREVSPLHF. For the CDR3, the DNA is TGTGCCAGCAGCCGGGACAGGGAGGTATCACCCCTCCACTTT. The whole variable domain, remainder taken from reference TRBV7-2 and TRBJ1-6, is GAGVSQSPSNKVTEKGKDVELRCDPISGHTALYWYRQSLGQGLEFLIYFQGNSAPDKSGLPSDRFSAERTGGSVSTLTIQRTQQEDSAVYLCASSRDREVSPLHFGNGTRLTVT.

This clone turned up a few times. Other nucleotide sequences in the sample specify the same CDR3. The chain couples TRBV12-3 or TRBV12-4 to TRBJ2-7; D is perhaps TRBD1 (6 bases). The length of the CDR3 is 11 residues. The germline V and J ends were trimmed by 3 bases and 7 bases, with 7 bases remaining between them. The CDR3 region has the DNA TGTGCCAGCAGTTTCAGGGGTGAGCAGTACTTC. It translates to CASSFRGEQYF.

The V and J genes are TRBV4-1 and TRBJ1-5; 7 nucleotides agree with TRBD1. The V segment lost 3 bases and the J segment 1 base; nucleotides outside the gene matches: 9. The CDR3 runs 17 residues. Germline CDR1 reads MGHRA; CDR2 reads YSYEKL. The CDR3 here is CASSQGRQGASNQPQHF. The CDR3 DNA is TGCGCCAGCAGCCAGGGTAGACAGGGAGCAAGCAATCAGCCCCAGCATTTT.

This clone was found a few times. The genes are TRBV10-2 and TRBJ1-5; 7 bases are shared with TRBD1. Germline lookup yields CDR1 WSHSY and CDR2 SAAADI. Trimming removed 3 bases from V and 7 bases from J; junction bases left unmatched: 9. The CDR3 is made up of 15 amino acids. CDR3 protein: CASSDARGVGQPQHF. The CDR3 DNA follows: TGCGCCAGCAGTGATGCCAGGGGGGTAGGGCAGCCCCAGCATTTT.

This rearrangement joins TRBV4-1 to TRBJ2-5; 8 nucleotides match TRBD1. The ends lost 4 bases at V and 2 bases at J; junction bases unmatched: 9. Germline-derived CDR1 and CDR2 are MGHRA and YSYEKL. There are 16 residues in the CDR3. CDR3 nucleotide sequence: TGCGCCAGCAGCCCCAGACCAGGACAGGGTCAAGAGACCCAGTACTTC. Translated: CASSPRPGQGQETQYF.

This rearrangement joins TRBV6-5 to TRBJ2-1; D is perhaps TRBD1 (6 bases). The CDR3 runs 14 residues. The germline V gene has CDR1 MNHEY and CDR2 SVGAGI. Trimming stripped 4 bases from V and 10 bases from J, with 17 bases between. The CDR3: CASSSPGLGTEQFF. The DNA of the CDR3 is TGTGCCAGCAGTTCCCCCGGATTAGGGACAGAGCAGTTCTTC.

This rearrangement joins TRBV19 to TRBJ1-6; D possibly corresponds to TRBD1 (6 bases). V dropped 3 bases and J dropped 12 bases, with 18 bases sitting between them. CDR1 and CDR2 from the germline V gene are LNHDA and SQIVND (reference sequence). CDR3 length: 15 residues. CDR3 nucleotide sequence: TGTGCCAGTAGTATTACCTCTACAGGGACGTTACCCCTCCACTTT. It encodes CASSITSTGTLPLHF.

As concerns this clone: The sample has other DNA sequences that encode this CDR3 too. This chain connects TRBV5-6 to TRBJ1-2, with 9 nucleotides matching TRBD1. V gave up 2 bases and J gave up 4 bases; unmatched junction bases: 3. Germline assignment: CDR1 SGHDT and CDR2 YYEEEE. This CDR3 contains 14 residues. DNA of the CDR3: TGTGCCAGCAGCTTCGGACAGGGGTCCTATGGCTACACCTTC. Protein: CASSFGQGSYGYTF.

This chain links TRBV7-3 with TRBJ1-1; no definite D call. CDR3 size: 15 residues. CDR1 is SGHTA and CDR2 is FQGTGA in the germline V gene. Trimming shortened V by 4 bases and J by 0 bases, and 12 bases separated the two germline ends. CDR3 coding DNA: TGTGCCAGCAGCTCGGACGGACTAATGAACACTGAAGCTTTCTTT. Translated, it gives CASSSDGLMNTEAFF.

This chain uses TRBV25-1 with TRBJ1-1; D unclear. Germline CDR1 is MGHDK and CDR2 is SYGVNS. V was trimmed by 2 bases and J by 2 bases, leaving 9 bases between them. The CDR3 covers 14 residues. CDR3 in amino acids: CASSEEYTNTEAFF. The CDR3 region has the DNA TGTGCCAGCAGTGAAGAATATACTAACACTGAAGCTTTCTTT.

This clone was seen once. The chain has TRBV24-1 and TRBJ1-1; TRBD1 agrees at 7 bases. V shed 7 bases and J 5 bases; nucleotides not matched to a gene: 6. The CDR3 is made up of 13 amino acids. CDR1 is KGHDR and CDR2 is SFDVKD in the germline V gene. In DNA form, the CDR3 reads TGTGCCACCAGGGCAAGGGGGCGAACTGAAGCTTTCTTT. It specifies CATRARGRTEAFF.

This sequence joins TRBV27 and TRBJ1-1, with a possible D match to TRBD1 (5 bases). CDR3 size: 14 residues. The germline CDR1 and CDR2 sequences are MNHEY and SMNVEV (reference sequence). Trimming stripped 2 bases from V and 3 bases from J, with 10 bases between. In DNA form, the CDR3 reads TGTGCCAGCAGTTTAGGCGGGGCCCACACTGAAGCTTTCTTT. This gives the protein CASSLGGAHTEAFF.

The chain is built from TRBV7-3 and TRBJ2-5, with TRBD2 identical over 12 bases. V shed 3 bases and J 2 bases; nucleotides not matched to a gene: 1. CDR3 length equals 15 residues. Looked up from germline, CDR1 is SGHTA and CDR2 is FQGTGA. The CDR3 DNA reads TGTGCCAGCAGCTTTACTAGCGGGGGGCAAGAGACCCAGTACTTC. Its translation: CASSFTSGGQETQYF. Variable domain in full (rest from reference TRBV7-3 and TRBJ2-5): GAGVSQTPSNKVTEKGKYVELRCDPISGHTALYWYRQSLGQGPEFLIYFQGTGAADDSGLPNDRFFAVRPEGSVSTLKIQRTERGDSAVYLCASSFTSGGQETQYFGPGTRLLVL.

This clone was seen a handful of times. This chain links TRBV14 with TRBJ2-7, with D possibly being TRBD2 (7 bases). The CDR3 has 16 amino acids. Germline CDR1 SGHDN, CDR2 FVKESK. Deletions cut 1 base from V and 2 bases from J, with 15 bases between. CDR3 DNA sequence: TGTGCCAGCAGCCAAGGGGGGGGCCCCTCTCCCTACGAGCAGTACTTC. It encodes CASSQGGGPSPYEQYF. The whole variable domain, filled in from reference TRBV14 and TRBJ2-7, reads EAGVTQFPSHSVIEKGQTVTLRCDPISGHDNLYWYRRVMGKEIKFLLHFVKESKQDESGMPNNRFLAERTGGTYSTLKVQPAELEDSGVYFCASSQGGGPSPYEQYFGPGTRLTVT.

The chain employs TRBV2 and TRBJ1-1; D unresolved. The CDR3 contains 14 residues. Trimming stripped 1 base from V and 0 bases from J, with 6 bases between. Germline CDR1 and CDR2: SNHLY and FYNNEI. CDR3 coding DNA: TGTGCCAGCAGTGAAGAACGGGTGAACACTGAAGCTTTCTTT. This codes for CASSEERVNTEAFF.

The genes are TRBV2 and TRBJ1-1; 7 bases agree with TRBD1. V lost 2 bases and J lost 1; bases outside the gene matches: 7. CDR1 and CDR2 (germline): SNHLY, FYNNEI. The CDR3 covers 16 residues. In DNA form, the CDR3 reads TGTGCCAGCAGTGAATCCCGGACAGGATCGAACACTGAAGCTTTCTTT. This translates into CASSESRTGSNTEAFF.

The chain is built from TRBV30 and TRBJ1-2; D perhaps matches TRBD1 (5 bases). Germline-derived CDR1 and CDR2 are GTSNPN and SVGIG (reference sequence). V was pared by 2 bases and J by 4 bases, with 11 bases between. This CDR3 region has 13 residues. CDR3 in amino acids: CAWSSEGPYGYTF. The CDR3 coding sequence is TGTGCCTGGAGTTCGGAGGGGCCCTATGGCTACACCTTC.

V gene TRBV5-4 combines with J gene TRBJ1-2; TRBD1 is a possible D gene (6 bases). Between the trimmed V and J ends, which lost 4 bases and 3 bases, there was a span of 13 bases. Germline V gene data show CDR1 as SGHNT and CDR2 as YYREEE (reference sequence). This CDR3 is 14 amino acids long. CDR3 DNA: TGTGCCAGCAGCGGGGGCGGGCAAGACTATGGCTACACCTTC. Translation: CASSGGGQDYGYTF.

The CDR3 DNA reads as TGTGCCAGCAGTTATTCAGGGGTCTATGGCTACACCTTC. This sequence encodes CASSYSGVYGYTF. The V gene is TRBV7-3, the J gene TRBJ1-2; D is perhaps TRBD1 (6 bases). There are 13 residues in the CDR3. Germline CDR1 and CDR2: SGHTA and FQGTGA. With 6 bases removed from V and 4 bases from J, the gap between germline ends came to 12 bases.